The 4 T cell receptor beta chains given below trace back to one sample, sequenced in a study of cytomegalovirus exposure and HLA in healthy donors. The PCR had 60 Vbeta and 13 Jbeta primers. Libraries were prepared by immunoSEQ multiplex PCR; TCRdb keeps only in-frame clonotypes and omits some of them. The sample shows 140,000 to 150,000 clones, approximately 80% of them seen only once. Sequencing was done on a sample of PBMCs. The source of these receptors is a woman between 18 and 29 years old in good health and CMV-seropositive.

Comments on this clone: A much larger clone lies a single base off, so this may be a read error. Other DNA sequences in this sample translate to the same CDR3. DNA for the CDR3: TGTGCCAGCAGTTACTCAGGGGAGAACACTGAAGCTTTCTTT. It codes for CASSYSGENTEAFF. The chain has TRBV6-6 and TRBJ1-1, with a possible D match to TRBD1 (5 bases). Germline V gene sequence: CDR1 MNHNY, CDR2 SVGAGI (reference sequence). V was pared by 0 bases and J by 1 base, with 6 bases between. This CDR3 spans 14 amino acids.

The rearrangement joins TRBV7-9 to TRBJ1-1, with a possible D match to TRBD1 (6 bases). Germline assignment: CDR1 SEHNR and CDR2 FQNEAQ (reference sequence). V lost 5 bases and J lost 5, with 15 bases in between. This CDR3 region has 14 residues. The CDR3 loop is CASSGGALSTEAFF. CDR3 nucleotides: TGTGCCAGCAGCGGGGGGGCCCTCTCGACTGAAGCTTTCTTT.

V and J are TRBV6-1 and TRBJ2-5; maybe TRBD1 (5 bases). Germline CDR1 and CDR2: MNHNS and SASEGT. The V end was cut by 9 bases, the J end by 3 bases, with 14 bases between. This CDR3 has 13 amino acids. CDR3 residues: CASTKDKEETQYF. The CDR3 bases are TGTGCCAGTACGAAGGACAAAGAAGAGACCCAGTACTTC.

Here the CDR3 reads CASSGAWEAFF. DNA for the CDR3: TGTGCCAGCAGTGGGGCGTGGGAAGCTTTCTTT. V usage is TRBV6-5 and J usage is TRBJ1-1; a possible D gene is TRBD1 (5 bases). V lost 5 bases and J lost 8, with 9 bases in between. CDR3 size: 11 residues. Per the germline V gene, CDR1 is MNHEY and CDR2 is SVGAGI.